This entry features one T cell receptor beta chain sequence. Which antigen it targets is not known. This record belongs to a study of T cells expressing NK-cell markers (TCRdb year 2020). Describing the broader study: In sorted CD3+CD56+NKG2C+, CD3+CD56+NKG2C- and CD3+CD56-NKG2C+ T-cell subsets from about 8 donors, TCR beta-chain repertoires were profiled. The eight sequenced donors were randomly selected healthy volunteers, three men and five women. Libraries were sequenced as 2 x 150 bp reads on Illumina HiSeq 2000/2500, MiSeq or NextSeq. Among the eight sequenced donors, only one was HCMV-seronegative, while the other seven were HCMV-seropositive.

CDR1 and CDR2 are drawn from the germline V gene: LGHNT, FRNRAP. Measured from the cysteine to the phenylalanine, the CDR3 is 14 residues long. This entry has no DNA. HCMV serostatus was determined by detecting HCMV-specific IgG in serum with a commercial ELISA kit. Peripheral blood mononuclear cells were isolated from blood by Ficoll density gradient centrifugation. Study-wide findings and limitations: In six donors, the dominant CD3+CD56+NKG2C+ clonotypes were found to rank among the top 10 CD8+ clonotypes and to make up roughly 1.0-7.0% of CD8+ T cells. Those dominant clonotypes were again the most abundant among CD3+CD56-NKG2C+ cells in four donors, at about 25-65%. Whether the expanded NKG2C-expressing T cell clones were specific for HCMV antigens remained unclear.

The instrument given in TCRdb is Illumina HiSeq 2000. 5'RACE template switching, by which a universal primer site and unique molecular identifiers were added, was used to make TCR beta cDNA libraries. cDNA synthesis was primed from the TCR beta constant segment, followed by two successive PCR amplification steps. The paper's processing steps were these. MIGEC handled demultiplexing of the reads and grouping by UMI, while MiTCR was used to assemble and quantify clonotypes. To exclude erroneous sequences, only TCR cDNA sequences supported by at least two reads were retained. Downstream repertoire analysis used the tcR package, and clonotypes were matched across fractions by CDR3 nucleotide sequence plus V segment. VDJmatch was used to annotate antigen specificity against VDJdb, with one amino acid substitution in CDR3 permitted. TCRdb reprocessed the reads, reporting each CDR3 protein sequence once and no DNA. What appears here as the V and J calls and clone size reflects TCRdb's work, not the paper's. This sample's listing comprises over 100,000 distinct CDR3 sequences. Less than 20% of the sample is in the top ten clones.

What was sequenced was blood T cells: a sorted CD56 or NKG2C T cell subset, CD4+ or CD8+ T cells, or bulk PBMC T cells (not recorded which). The chain joins TRBV12-5 to TRBJ2-1; TCRdb indicates TRBD2, and absent DNA this call remains unverified. The clonotype was recovered from a woman aged 18 to 75 in good health. The CDR3 corresponds to CASDPSGTNNEQFF.